A selection of T cell receptor beta chains follows, all from one sample in a study of identifying expanded T cells in peripheral blood. Method: immunoSEQ multiplex PCR; TCRdb's copy keeps in-frame clones and lacks some. The repertoire holds 110,000 or so clones, about 88% seen once, with just under 8.5% in the top ten. The sample taken for sequencing was blood. Receptors were obtained from a person between 18 and 70 years old in good health. The conserved cysteine and the conserved F or W are not part of the CDR3 here.

cdr3_aa	v_call	cdr3_length
ASSIRGQGETEAF	TRBV19	13
ASSVGRASGTQSTDTQY	TRBV9	17
ASSTDRAVAAQH	TRBV7-2	12
ASSYVLGAYEQY	TRBV6-5	12
ASSVGPAYEQY	TRBV6-4	11
AFRAGSLPGSCF	TRBV25-1	12
AWSVTGRHYGYT	TRBV30	12
ASSLWSLADTQY	TRBV7-2	12
SVVTGTDTQY	TRBV29-1	10
ASSLGLAGSNTGELF	TRBV7-9	15
ASSLLQGANNPDGYT	TRBV7-9	15
ASSSLPGQGYEQY	TRBV19	13
ASRISSGGASGELF	TRBV7-8	14
ASIPPGGAADTQY	TRBV19	13
ASSMLGTQNTEAF	TRBV28	13
ASSQGASFGELF	TRBV28	12
ASSVDHPGTSSGNTIY	TRBV9	16
ASSAGQGYGYGYT	TRBV9	13
ASSPNPGRTGGETQY	TRBV4-2	15
AANEGYVNEKLF	TRBV19	12
ASSATSGYEQY	TRBV5-1	11
ASSAGPSGAGNTIY	TRBV9	14
SGQGGLNTEAF	TRBV29-1	11
ARSLVLRQDDEKLF	TRBV5-3	14
ASSLSRLSLSSYNEQF	TRBV5-4	16
ASSIDLRGQAF	TRBV19	11
ASSWNAGSGELF	TRBV11-2	12
ASSSGTGWEKLF	TRBV28	12
ASSLTGPGNTIY	TRBV7-9	12